This T cell receptor beta chain was sequenced for a study of CD4+ T cells in melanoma. V dropped 2 bases and J dropped 5 bases, with 17 bases sitting between them. The CDR3 contains 16 residues. Germline V gives CDR1 SGHVS, CDR2 FNYEAQ. TCRdb's table, derived via immunoSEQ multiplex PCR, lists solely in-frame clones and lacks some. Of about 120,000 clones in the sample, roughly 90% were seen once. Overall study findings and caveats: A reported correlation linked neoantigen-specific CD4+ T cells to CD8+, macrophage and B cell function.

In regard to this clone: The antigen is undetermined.

The TCR sequence derives from a human donor with melanoma. The source material was peripheral blood. The V and J genes are TRBV7-6 and TRBJ2-3; no clear D. In DNA, the CDR3 is TGTGCCAGCAGCTTACCGCCTGTTTCGGTGAAAGATACGCAGTATTTT. This encodes CASSLPPVSVKDTQYF.